One sample yielded the 9 T cell receptor beta chains listed below, sequenced in a study of T cells in Graves' hyperthyroidism and ophthalmopathy. TCR beta CDR3 regions were amplified from RNA. An initial round of RT-PCR targeting the TCR CDR3 relied on the HTBI primer set. Using its own MiXCR run on the multiplex PCR reads, TCRdb lists one record per CDR3 protein. The repertoire holds 300,000 to 450,000 distinct CDR3 sequences, with roughly 13% as singletons. Sequencing was carried out using blood. These receptors were obtained from a woman in her sixties with Graves' hyperthyroidism.

This clonotype was detected only a few times. A read error is possible here, since a much larger clone lies one base away. J is TRBJ2-1 and V is TRBV2; tentative D call: TRBD2 (5 bases). This CDR3 is built from 14 residues. Trimming removed 8 bases at V and 0 bases at J, with 11 bases between. Per germline, CDR1 SNHLY and CDR2 FYNNEI. The CDR3 reads CASAKRNSYNEQFF. CDR3 DNA sequence: TGTGCCAGCGCGAAGCGGAACTCCTACAATGAGCAGTTCTTC.

V gene TRBV7-9 combines with J gene TRBJ1-2; D is unclear. Germline CDR1 reads SEHNR; CDR2 reads FQNEAQ (reference sequence). This CDR3 has 14 residues. V lost 3 bases and J 3 bases, leaving 11 bases between the germline ends. CDR3: CASSFQTRDYGYTF. DNA for the CDR3: TGTGCCAGCAGCTTTCAGACGCGAGACTATGGCTACACCTTC.

This clonotype was found many times. The chain is built from TRBV7-2 and TRBJ2-7; 15 positions match TRBD2. The CDR3 spans 16 residues. Trimming at V came to 1 base and at J to 5 bases, leaving 3 bases not matched to a gene. The germline CDR1 and CDR2 sequences are SGHTA and FQGNSA. The DNA of the CDR3 is TGTGCCAGCAGCTTAGGGGGACTAGCGGGAGGTAACGAGCAGTACTTC. Translation gives CASSLGGLAGGNEQYF.

This clonotype appeared a few times. The CDR3 spells CASSLSSDWRYQETQYF. CDR3 DNA: TGCGCCAGCAGCCTTAGTTCAGACTGGAGGTACCAAGAGACCCAGTACTTC. The chain uses TRBV4-1 and TRBJ2-5, with a weak D call TRBD2 (5 bases). V dropped 4 bases and J dropped 0 bases, with 18 bases sitting between them. The CDR3 runs to 17 residues. Germline V lookup: CDR1 MGHRA, CDR2 YSYEKL.

This clonotype was picked up many times. V is TRBV18 and J is TRBJ1-5, with 11 bases identical to TRBD1. V lost 3 bases and J lost 0; bases outside the gene matches: 7. CDR3 length equals 18 residues. Germline-derived CDR1 and CDR2 are KGHSH and LQKENI. CDR3 loop: CASSPGWTGGYSNQPQHF. CDR3 coding DNA: TGTGCCAGCTCACCGGGATGGACAGGGGGCTATAGCAATCAGCCCCAGCATTTT. The full variable domain, rest sourced from reference TRBV18 and TRBJ1-5, is NAGVMQNPRHLVRRRGQEARLRCSPMKGHSHVYWYRQLPEEGLKFMVYLQKENIIDESGMPKERFSAEFPKEGPSILRIQQVVRGDSAAYFCASSPGWTGGYSNQPQHFGDGTRLSIL.

The chain employs TRBV14 and TRBJ2-1; the D is unclear. Germline assignment: CDR1 SGHDN and CDR2 FVKESK. This CDR3 is built from 13 residues. V lost 4 bases and J 9 bases, leaving 13 bases between the germline ends. The CDR3 coding sequence is TGTGCCAGCAGCCCTGGGAACTATGGTGAGCAGTTCTTC. Translation gives CASSPGNYGEQFF.

The chain carries TRBV27 and TRBJ2-7, with 10 nucleotides matching TRBD1. V gave up 6 bases and J gave up 3 bases; unmatched junction bases: 5. Germline V gene data show CDR1 as MNHEY and CDR2 as SMNVEV (reference sequence). The CDR3 is 14 amino acids. This chain's CDR3 is CASRSGQGNYEQYF. CDR3 DNA sequence: TGTGCCAGCAGATCGGGACAGGGGAACTACGAGCAGTACTTC.

This clonotype showed up just a few times. The V and J genes are TRBV30 and TRBJ1-6, with 7 bases aligning to TRBD1. This CDR3 contains 17 residues. Germline CDR1 reads GTSNPN; CDR2 reads SVGIG (reference sequence). The V gene end was trimmed by 4 bases and the J gene end by 3 bases; junction bases not matched to a gene: 12. In nucleotides, the CDR3 is TGTGCCTGGAACCCCGACAGGGTCGGAATCTATAATTCACCCCTCCACTTT. Translated: CAWNPDRVGIYNSPLHF. The whole variable domain, remainder taken from reference TRBV30 and TRBJ1-6, is SQTIHQWPATLVQPVGSPLSLECTVEGTSNPNLYWYRQAAGRGLQLLFYSVGIGQISSEVPQNLSASRPQDRQFILSSKKLLLSDSGFYLCAWNPDRVGIYNSPLHFGNGTRLTVT.

This rearrangement joins TRBV11-1 to TRBJ2-3; D remains ambiguous. This CDR3 comprises 13 residues. CDR1 and CDR2 (germline): SGHAT, FQDESV (reference sequence). The V end lost 8 bases, the J end lost 0 bases, and 9 bases lay between the germline ends. CDR3 sequence reads: CASGFASTDTQYF. The CDR3 bases are TGTGCCAGCGGGTTCGCCAGCACAGATACGCAGTATTTT.